This is a list of T cell receptor beta chains from one sample in a study of identical twins. TCRdb re-called the 5' RACE reads with MiXCR, one entry per CDR3 protein. The data hold 450,000 or so distinct CDR3 sequences, with 13% to 15% observed a single time. This same sample was also part of a study on yellow fever vaccine responses in identical twins.

Sequenced: CD4+ T cells sorted from blood. Receptor source: a woman aged 18-30 years in good health. Each CDR3 is given with its conserved first and last residue. A D gene is named only where the DNA matches it firmly. Size tells how often a clone was seen (once, few, many) or the class of an expanded clone, and some rows leave it out.

TRBJ1-4 | NA | 13 | NA | TRBV6-1 | CASRRDDYEKLFF | TGTGCCAGCAGAAGGGATGACTATGAAAAACTGTTTTTT
TRBJ2-2 | NA | 14 | few | TRBV3-1 | CASSHRDITGELFF | TGTGCCAGCAGCCACCGGGACATCACCGGGGAGCTGTTTTTT
TRBJ2-2 | TRBD2 | 13 | NA | TRBV24-1 | CATMTSGSGELFF | TGTGCCACGATGACTAGCGGGAGCGGGGAGCTGTTTTTT
TRBJ2-7 | NA | 14 | NA | TRBV12-3/TRBV12-4 | CASSLRGTSYEQYF | TGTGCCAGCAGTTTACGGGGGACATCCTACGAGCAGTACTTC
TRBJ2-1 | TRBD1 | 14 | few | TRBV20-1 | CSARDRQGYNEQFF | TGCAGTGCTAGAGATCGACAGGGCTACAATGAGCAGTTCTTC
TRBJ2-2 | NA | 15 | NA | TRBV25-1 | CASSENRVSTGELFF | TGTGCCAGCAGTGAGAACAGGGTGTCCACCGGGGAGCTGTTTTTT
TRBJ2-1 | TRBD2 | 15 | many | TRBV12-3/TRBV12-4 | CATQGEGSSYNEQFF | TGTGCCACCCAAGGGGAGGGGAGCTCCTACAATGAGCAGTTCTTC
TRBJ2-1 | NA | 16 | NA | TRBV7-2 | CASSLGRPGRYNEQFF | TGTGCCAGCAGCTTAGGGCGTCCAGGGCGTTATAATGAGCAGTTCTTC
TRBJ2-3 | NA | 17 | NA | TRBV27 | CASSLFPPGAGTDTQYF | TGTGCCAGCAGTTTGTTTCCTCCGGGAGCGGGCACAGATACGCAGTATTTT
TRBJ1-2 | NA | 15 | few | TRBV5-1 | CASSLPGSRAEGYTF | TGCGCCAGCAGCTTGCCGGGATCCCGGGCGGAAGGCTACACCTTC
TRBJ2-7 | TRBD2 | 14 | many | TRBV12-3/TRBV12-4 | CASSKRLAVYEQYF | TGTGCCAGCAGTAAGCGACTAGCGGTATACGAGCAGTACTTC
TRBJ1-2 | NA | 13 | few | TRBV7-2 | CASGEGQGYGYTF | TGTGCCAGCGGGGAGGGGCAGGGCTATGGCTACACCTTC
TRBJ2-1 | TRBD2 | 14 | many | TRBV10-3 | CAIRQNQAGGEQFF | TGTGCCATCAGGCAAAACCAGGCGGGAGGTGAGCAGTTCTTC
TRBJ2-1 | TRBD2 | 16 | few | TRBV14 | CASSQASGRAYNEQFF | TGTGCCAGCAGCCAAGCTAGCGGGAGGGCCTACAATGAGCAGTTCTTC
TRBJ1-1 | TRBD1 | 14 | NA | TRBV25-1 | CASRDRLWGTEAFF | TGTGCCAGCAGGGACAGGCTCTGGGGAACTGAAGCTTTCTTT
TRBJ1-6 | NA | 17 | few | TRBV11-2 | CASSLDSRDLYNSPLHF | TGTGCCAGCAGCTTAGATTCTAGGGATTTATATAATTCACCCCTCCACTTT
TRBJ2-7 | NA | 15 | NA | TRBV12-3/TRBV12-4 | CASSPTGSLKYEQYF | TGTGCCAGCAGTCCCACCGGCAGCTTGAAATACGAGCAGTACTTC
TRBJ2-2 | NA | 17 | NA | TRBV5-6 | CASTTRIRATNTGELFF | TGTGCCAGCACCACCCGAATCAGGGCTACGAACACCGGGGAGCTGTTTTTT
TRBJ2-1 | TRBD1 | 15 | NA | TRBV7-8 | CASSPGDRVSNEQFF | TGTGCCAGCAGCCCAGGGGACAGGGTCAGTAATGAGCAGTTCTTC
TRBJ2-1 | NA | 14 | many | TRBV20-1 | CSARVTGPYNEQFF | TGCAGTGCTAGAGTAACGGGGCCCTACAATGAGCAGTTCTTC
TRBJ2-1 | TRBD2 | 15 | many | TRBV7-8 | CASSLGLGSGMELFF | TGTGCCAGCAGCTTAGGGCTCGGTAGCGGGATGGAGCTGTTCTTC
TRBJ1-4 | TRBD1 | 15 | few | TRBV5-1 | CASSLTGERDEKLFF | TGCGCCAGCAGCCTCACAGGGGAGAGAGATGAAAAACTGTTTTTT
TRBJ2-7 | NA | 15 | few | TRBV15 | CATSRDNSMMVEQYF | TGTGCCACCAGCAGAGATAACAGTATGATGGTCGAGCAGTACTTC
TRBJ2-1 | TRBD1 | 15 | few | TRBV18 | CASSPTGTVLAEQFF | TGTGCCAGCTCACCTACTGGGACAGTCTTAGCCGAGCAGTTCTTC
TRBJ2-1 | NA | 15 | NA | TRBV12-3/TRBV12-4 | CASSFGGTGGNEQFF | TGTGCCAGCAGTTTCGGCGGTACGGGTGGTAATGAGCAGTTCTTC
TRBJ2-7 | TRBD2 | 15 | few | TRBV24-1 | CATSAPLAGVYEQYF | TGTGCCACCAGTGCCCCTCTAGCGGGGGTTTACGAGCAGTACTTC
TRBJ2-4 | NA | 12 | NA | TRBV20-1 | CSAPGVGNIQYF | TGCAGTGCCCCAGGGGTGGGAAACATTCAGTACTTC
TRBJ2-3 | NA | 13 | NA | TRBV20-1 | CSARTMGTDTQYF | TGCAGTGCTAGAACAATGGGCACAGATACGCAGTATTTT
TRBJ2-2 | TRBD1 | 16 | few | TRBV7-9 | CASSSTTGEDTGELFF | TGTGCCAGCAGCTCGACGACAGGGGAGGACACCGGGGAGCTGTTTTTT
TRBJ1-1 | TRBD1 | 16 | NA | TRBV6-1 | CASSRRTGVLNTEAFF | TGTGCCAGCAGCCGAAGGACAGGGGTATTGAACACTGAAGCTTTCTTT
TRBJ1-6 | NA | 12 | NA | TRBV2 | CASSEEVSPLHF | TGTGCCAGCAGTGAAGAGGTTTCACCCCTCCACTTT
TRBJ1-5 | TRBD1 | 13 | many | TRBV2 | CASRDRTNQPQHF | TGTGCCAGCAGGGACAGGACCAATCAGCCCCAGCATTTT
TRBJ1-1 | NA | 15 | NA | TRBV19 | CASSIGRQVGTEAFF | TGTGCCAGTAGTATCGGAAGACAGGTGGGTACTGAAGCTTTCTTT
TRBJ2-1 | TRBD2 | 16 | many | TRBV15 | CATSRVLAGENNEQFF | TGTGCCACCAGCAGAGTACTAGCGGGAGAAAACAATGAGCAGTTCTTC
TRBJ1-1 | NA | 15 | NA | TRBV9 | CASSVAAATNTEAFF | TGTGCCAGCAGCGTAGCCGCGGCAACGAACACTGAAGCTTTCTTT
TRBJ2-1 | NA | 13 | few | TRBV12-3/TRBV12-4 | CASSFLGGNEQFF | TGTGCCAGCAGTTTTTTGGGTGGAAATGAGCAGTTCTTC
TRBJ1-5 | NA | 12 | NA | TRBV28 | CASSWRVGPQHF | TGTGCCAGCAGTTGGCGGGTCGGACCCCAGCATTTT
TRBJ1-1 | NA | 14 | few | TRBV5-1 | CASRTTIGTAEAFF | TGCGCCAGCAGGACTACGATAGGCACGGCTGAAGCTTTCTTT
TRBJ2-5 | TRBD2 | 13 | few | TRBV5-1 | CASSGDSGGTQYF | TGCGCCAGCAGCGGGGACTCGGGGGGGACCCAGTACTTC
TRBJ2-7 | NA | 12 | NA | TRBV12-3/TRBV12-4 | CASGRVSYEQYF | TGTGCCAGCGGCCGGGTTTCCTACGAGCAGTACTTC
TRBJ2-7 | NA | 15 | once | TRBV7-2 | CASSLAGDGSYEQYF | TGTGCCAGCAGCTTAGCTGGGGACGGGTCCTACGAGCAGTACTTC
TRBJ2-2 | NA | 15 | NA | TRBV7-8 | CASSLDRAYTGELFF | TGTGCCAGCAGCTTAGACAGGGCCTACACCGGGGAGCTGTTTTTT
TRBJ1-1 | NA | 14 | few | TRBV7-2 | CASSLEPMNTEAFF | TGTGCCAGCAGCTTAGAACCGATGAACACTGAAGCTTTCTTT
TRBJ2-5 | NA | 15 | NA | TRBV7-2 | CASSAYGTDQETQYF | TGTGCCAGCAGCGCATATGGGACGGATCAAGAGACCCAGTACTTC
TRBJ2-1 | TRBD1 | 14 | NA | TRBV20-1 | CSAARTGVNNEQFF | TGCAGTGCAGCACGGACAGGAGTAAACAATGAGCAGTTCTTC
TRBJ2-7 | NA | 15 | NA | TRBV15 | CATSRDRPGAYEQYF | TGTGCCACCAGCAGAGATCGCCCAGGGGCCTACGAGCAGTACTTC
TRBJ2-7 | TRBD1 | 15 | few | TRBV7-2 | CASSQDGDRGNEQYF | TGTGCCAGCAGCCAAGACGGGGACAGGGGAAACGAGCAGTACTTC
TRBJ2-3 | NA | 13 | few | TRBV20-1 | CSAGRDNTDTQYF | TGCAGTGCTGGCCGGGACAACACAGATACGCAGTATTTT
TRBJ2-3 | TRBD2 | 17 | many | TRBV7-2 | CASSLALAGAGRDTQYF | TGTGCCAGCAGCTTAGCTTTAGCGGGGGCAGGGAGAGATACGCAGTATTTT